The TCR beta chain under discussion was sequenced for a study of OX40 agonist ivuxolimab in advanced cancers. Whole-study context: Ivuxolimab, an agonist antibody against OX40 (CD134), was given to patients.

Germline V gives CDR1 MNHEY, CDR2 SVGAGI. The CDR3 consists of 15 residues. The ends lost 2 bases at V and 3 bases at J; junction bases unmatched: 4. This clone was seen once. The antigen is not known. Study-level findings and limits: Determination of antigen specificity was not performed for the expanded peripheral T cells.

Clones were sequenced by immunoSEQ multiplex PCR, and TCRdb holds only the in-frame ones, with some missing. The sample lists fewer than 20,000 clones; about 80% were seen once. This TCR was sampled from an adult with an advanced solid tumor such as melanoma, head and neck, liver or kidney cancer. This chain joins TRBV6-5 and TRBJ1-5, with 7 bases identical to TRBD1. The specimen comprised CD4+ or CD8+ T cells sorted from blood, sampled in a trial of the OX40 agonist ivuxolimab. The CDR3 DNA reads TGTGCCAGCAGTTACCAGGGGGACACCAATCAGCCCCAGCATTTT. Protein: CASSYQGDTNQPQHF.